This T cell receptor beta chain came from a study of T cell changes during pregnancy in multiple sclerosis. The V end lost 3 bases, the J end lost 5 bases, and 19 bases lay between the germline ends. Germline V CDR1 and CDR2: MDHEN, SYDVKM. This CDR3 contains 16 residues. Generated by immunoSEQ multiplex PCR, the TCRdb table keeps only in-frame clones and is missing some. The sample shows fewer than 110,000 clones, 75% to 95% of them seen only once. The source is a female donor with multiple sclerosis, enrolled in a pregnancy study. V usage is TRBV28 and J usage is TRBJ2-5, with D possibly being TRBD2 (7 bases). This material consisted of peripheral blood, taken in the second trimester of pregnancy. DNA for the CDR3: TGTGCCAGCAGTTTCCTCGGTTTGGGGGGGCTCGAGACCCAGTACTTC. It codes for CASSFLGLGGLETQYF.